One and the same sample provided the 11 T cell receptor beta chains below, sequenced in a study of blood T cell repertoires in COVID-19 (dated by TCRdb to 2020 to 2022). Libraries were built with the immunoSEQ multiplex PCR assay. The source is immuneACCESS, and TCRdb retained only in-frame sequences with V and J called. Part of the clones is not carried over; for the studies checked, unresolved V genes explain less than half of this, and the remainder is unexplained. This sample comprises approximately 500,000 clones, nearly 90% of them detected only once. The biggest ten clones account for 0.9% of the sample. Sequencing was carried out using peripheral blood. These receptors came from a man between 18 and 29 years old with COVID-19, enrolled during active disease.

This clone was seen only a few times. The CDR3 here is CASSSPGQGARGYTF. The CDR3 coding sequence is TGTGCCAGCAGTTCGCCGGGACAGGGGGCCAGGGGCTACACCTTC. The V gene is TRBV28, the J gene TRBJ1-2, with 12 bases that match TRBD1. CDR1 is MDHEN, CDR2 SYDVKM, per germline. This CDR3 spans 15 amino acids. Losses at the gene ends were 4 bases for V and 8 bases for J; bases not matched to a gene: 8.

The J gene is TRBJ1-3, the V gene TRBV27; D unclear. The CDR3 sequence is 14 residues long. Trimming took 2 bases from V and 0 from J, leaving 5 bases between them. The germline CDR1 and CDR2 sequences are MNHEY and SMNVEV (reference sequence). In DNA, the CDR3 is TGTGCCAGCAGTTTACGGAGCTCTGGAAACACCATATATTTT. It yields the protein CASSLRSSGNTIYF.

This clone has a single count. The V call is TRBV7-2, the J call TRBJ2-2, with D possibly TRBD2 on 6 matching bases. The V gene's germline CDR1 is SGHTA and CDR2 FQGNSA. Deletions cut 1 base from V and 7 bases from J, with 19 bases between. The CDR3 totals 17 residues. The CDR3 loop is CASSLVGGNARGGELFF. CDR3 bases: TGTGCCAGCAGCTTAGTGGGCGGGAACGCACGGGGCGGGGAGCTGTTTTTT.

The chain recombines TRBV11-3 with TRBJ2-2, with TRBD1 matching over 7 bases. This CDR3 is 16 amino acids long. Germline lookup yields CDR1 SGHNT and CDR2 YENEEA. J was trimmed by 7 bases and V by 2 bases; bases with no gene match: 10. CDR3 amino acids: CASSLNGQAGGGELFF. CDR3 nucleotides: TGTGCCAGCAGCTTAAATGGACAGGCGGGTGGCGGGGAGCTGTTTTTT.

This chain joins TRBV29-1 and TRBJ1-2; tentative D call: TRBD1 (5 bases). V shed 7 bases and J shed 4 bases, with 10 bases lying between them. The CDR3 has 11 residues. Germline V gene lookup returns CDR1 SQVTM and CDR2 ANQGSEA. The DNA for the CDR3 is TGCAGCGCAAGAGACAGCTATGGCTACACCTTC. Translated, it gives CSARDSYGYTF.

This chain connects TRBV10-1 to TRBJ2-1, with 8 bases matching TRBD1. The ends lost 0 bases at V and 8 bases at J; junction bases unmatched: 3. This CDR3 has 14 amino acids. The V gene's germline CDR1 is WNHNN and CDR2 SYGVQD (reference sequence). CDR3 in amino acids: CASSESTGEDEQFF. The DNA of the CDR3 is TGCGCCAGCAGTGAGTCGACAGGGGAGGATGAGCAGTTCTTC.

The chain uses TRBV6-5 and TRBJ1-2; D ambiguous. Looked up from germline, CDR1 is MNHEY and CDR2 is SVGAGI. Deletions cut 8 bases from V and 0 bases from J, with 13 bases between. The CDR3 is 14 residues long. CDR3 sequence: CASSRGLANYGYTF. The CDR3 nucleotides are TGTGCCAGCTCCCGCGGACTTGCTAACTATGGCTACACCTTC.

CDR3 in amino acids: CASSWGQGGEKLFF. The CDR3 region has the DNA TGCGCCAGCAGCTGGGGACAGGGTGGTGAAAAACTGTTTTTT. This chain joins TRBV5-1 and TRBJ1-4, with 9 bases matching TRBD1. Germline trimming cut 3 bases from V and 7 bases from J; bases unmatched to any gene: 4. Germline CDR1 reads SGHRS; CDR2 reads YFSETQ. The CDR3 extends over 14 amino acids. Filled out from reference TRBV5-1 and TRBJ1-4, the complete variable domain reads KAGVTQTPRYLIKTRGQQVTLSCSPISGHRSVSWYQQTPGQGLQFLFEYFSETQRNKGNFPGRFSGRQFSNSRSEMNVSTLELGDSALYLCASSWGQGGEKLFFGSGTQLSVL.

This chain connects TRBV25-1 to TRBJ1-5, with D unresolved. Trimming removed 1 base from V and 4 bases from J, with 8 bases in between. CDR3 size: 14 residues. Germline values: CDR1 MGHDK, CDR2 SYGVNS. The CDR3 nucleotides are TGTGCCAGCAGTGAATCAGGAGGGAATCAGCCCCAGCATTTT. It translates to CASSESGGNQPQHF.

V usage is TRBV24-1 and J usage is TRBJ2-2; 9 bases match TRBD1. J gave up 1 base and V 3 bases, and 11 bases lay outside the gene matches. CDR3 length: 19 amino acids. Germline CDR1 reads KGHDR; CDR2 reads SFDVKD. Written as DNA, the CDR3 is TGTGCCACCAGTGATAGAAGAAACGGGACAGGGAAGAACACCGGGGAGCTGTTTTTT. This codes for CATSDRRNGTGKNTGELFF.

This rearrangement joins TRBV28 to TRBJ2-3, with D unclear. Germline V gene lookup returns CDR1 MDHEN and CDR2 SYDVKM. This CDR3 comprises 12 residues. Trimming shortened V by 6 bases and J by 1 base, and 5 bases separated the two germline ends. CDR3 DNA sequence: TGTGCCAGCAGCCCGGGCACAGATACGCAGTATTTT. Amino acids: CASSPGTDTQYF.